Each of the 29 T cell receptor beta chains below was sequenced from the same sample in a study of blood T cell repertoires in COVID-19 (dated by TCRdb to 2018 to 2021). Library generation was performed with the immunoSEQ multiplex PCR assay. TCRdb holds this immuneACCESS table with in-frame rearrangements only. Some clones are missing; in checked studies, unresolved V genes explain under half, and the rest has no known cause. The table for this sample lists under 150,000 clones; approximately 87% of them were counted only once. Approximately 1.3% of the sample comes from the top ten. The sample taken for sequencing was PBMCs or T cells enriched from blood (not recorded which). These receptors came from a woman between 25 and 40 years old with acute COVID-19.

The chain uses TRBV7-2 and TRBJ1-1; 7 bases agree with TRBD1. Germline CDR1 SGHTA, CDR2 FQGNSA. V lost 2 bases, J lost 3 bases, and 3 bases stayed unmatched. CDR3 length equals 14 residues. The CDR3 DNA is TGTGCCAGCAGCTTAAGGGACAGAGACACTGAAGCTTTCTTT. This translates into CASSLRDRDTEAFF. The full variable domain, its missing parts supplied by reference TRBV7-2 and TRBJ1-1, is GAGVSQSPSNKVTEKGKDVELRCDPISGHTALYWYRQSLGQGLEFLIYFQGNSAPDKSGLPSDRFSAERTGGSVSTLTIQRTQQEDSAVYLCASSLRDRDTEAFFGQGTRLTVV.

The J gene is TRBJ1-2, the V gene TRBV28, with D possibly matching TRBD1 (5 bases). The CDR3 is made up of 14 amino acids. CDR1 MDHEN and CDR2 SYDVKM come from the germline V gene. Trimming removed 2 bases from V and 8 bases from J, with 15 bases in between. CDR3 residues: CASSLVRGQGGYTF. In DNA form, the CDR3 reads TGTGCCAGCAGTTTAGTAAGGGGCCAGGGCGGCTACACCTTC.

The chain has TRBV18 and TRBJ2-7; 11 bases agree with TRBD2. CDR3 size: 15 residues. Germline values: CDR1 KGHSH, CDR2 LQKENI. J gave up 2 bases and V 2 bases, and 2 bases lay outside the gene matches. This CDR3 is CASSPTSGSAYEQYF. The CDR3 DNA reads as TGTGCCAGCTCACCAACTAGCGGGAGCGCCTACGAGCAGTACTTC.

This chain links TRBV29-1 with TRBJ1-2, with a possible D match to TRBD1 (5 bases). The V gene's germline CDR1 is SQVTM and CDR2 ANQGSEA. This CDR3 has 14 residues. V lost 7 bases, J lost 1 base, and 16 bases lay in between. CDR3 nucleotides: TGCAGCGCTACGCGGATGGGGGGTAACTATGGCTACACCTTC. Protein product: CSATRMGGNYGYTF.

The J gene is TRBJ2-5, the V gene TRBV5-1, with 11 nucleotides matching TRBD1. CDR3 length equals 15 residues. CDR1 SGHRS and CDR2 YFSETQ come from the germline V gene. Trimming at V came to 3 bases and at J to 5 bases, leaving 6 bases not matched to a gene. The CDR3 is CASSSGTGGDETQYF. The DNA of the CDR3 is TGCGCCAGCAGCTCCGGGACAGGGGGGGATGAGACCCAGTACTTC.

The chain employs TRBV6-1 and TRBJ2-2; D is unclear. V lost 2 bases and J lost 6, with 7 bases in between. This CDR3 contains 13 residues. From germline, CDR1 is MNHNS and CDR2 SASEGT. In DNA, the CDR3 is TGTGCCAGCAGTGAAACAGTCCCCGGGGAGCTGTTTTTT. Translating gives CASSETVPGELFF.

V and J are TRBV7-2 and TRBJ1-1; TRBD1 is a possible D gene (6 bases). V gave up 5 bases and J gave up 4 bases, with 14 bases separating them. The CDR3 extends over 14 amino acids. Per the germline V gene, CDR1 is SGHTA and CDR2 is FQGNSA. The CDR3 DNA is TGTGCCAGCAGCGCAACAGGGACGGGCACTGAAGCTTTCTTT. Translating it yields CASSATGTGTEAFF.

The chain uses TRBV12-3 or TRBV12-4 and TRBJ1-1; no clear D. V lost 4 bases and J lost 5, with 2 bases in between. The CDR3 loop spans 10 amino acids. The CDR3 nucleotides are TGTGCCAGCAGTTCTACTGAAGCTTTCTTT. Protein product: CASSSTEAFF.

The CDR3 here is CSVVVLVHGYTF. DNA of the CDR3: TGCAGCGTTGTAGTCCTTGTGCATGGCTACACCTTC. The rearrangement uses TRBV29-1 and TRBJ1-2, with no clear D. Per the germline V gene, CDR1 is SQVTM and CDR2 is ANQGSEA. Between the trimmed V and J ends, which lost 4 bases and 6 bases, there was a span of 12 bases. This CDR3 spans 12 amino acids.

The CDR3 loop reads CASSQPGLAANTGELFF. CDR3 coding DNA: TGTGCCAGCAGCCAACCTGGACTAGCGGCGAACACCGGGGAGCTGTTTTTT. The chain has TRBV14 and TRBJ2-2; 10 nucleotides match TRBD2. This CDR3 spans 17 amino acids. V trimming: 2 bases; J trimming: 0 bases; junction bases outside the gene matches: 3. Germline V gives CDR1 SGHDN, CDR2 FVKESK.

The chain joins TRBV28 to TRBJ2-2, with D uncertain. Germline V CDR1 and CDR2: MDHEN, SYDVKM. Trimming left V 6 bases short and J 4 bases short, with 12 bases between. CDR3 size: 14 residues. The CDR3 DNA sequence: TGTGCCAGCAGCCCTTCCTTTTCCACCGGGGAGCTGTTTTTT. This translates into CASSPSFSTGELFF.

CDR3 sequence: CSASRGGAGISYEQYF. The CDR3 coding sequence is TGCAGCGCCTCACGTGGGGGAGCGGGAATCTCCTACGAGCAGTACTTC. The chain couples TRBV29-1 to TRBJ2-7; TRBD2 aligns across 7 bases. Germline assignment: CDR1 SQVTM and CDR2 ANQGSEA. The CDR3 covers 16 residues. Trimming cost V 7 bases and J 0 bases; bases outside gene matches: 15.

The rearrangement joins TRBV7-2 to TRBJ2-3, with D possibly TRBD2 on 6 matching bases. This CDR3 comprises 17 residues. Trimming cost V 1 base and J 0 bases, with 14 bases left between them. Germline loops: CDR1 SGHTA, CDR2 FQGNSA. The CDR3 nucleotides read TGTGCCAGCAGCTTAGACGGGGACTGGAATAGCACAGATACGCAGTATTTT. Amino acid sequence: CASSLDGDWNSTDTQYF. Drawing the rest from reference TRBV7-2 and TRBJ2-3, the complete variable domain is GAGVSQSPSNKVTEKGKDVELRCDPISGHTALYWYRQSLGQGLEFLIYFQGNSAPDKSGLPSDRFSAERTGGSVSTLTIQRTQQEDSAVYLCASSLDGDWNSTDTQYFGPGTRLTVL.

This clone was observed once. This rearrangement joins TRBV3-1 (or the pseudogene TRBV3-2) to TRBJ2-7; perhaps TRBD2 as D (6 bases). The CDR3 sequence is 15 residues long. V lost 4 bases, J lost 0 bases, and 13 bases lay in between. Germline CDR1 reads LGHDT; CDR2 reads YNNKEL (reference sequence). CDR3 nucleotide sequence: TGTGCCAGCAGCCGGAAGGACTACCTCTCCTACGAGCAGTACTTC. Residues: CASSRKDYLSYEQYF.

The chain is built from TRBV30 and TRBJ1-6, with D possibly TRBD1 on 5 matching bases. CDR3 size: 16 residues. The V gene lost 3 bases and the J gene lost 8 bases, with 20 bases spanning the gap. Germline V gives CDR1 GTSNPN, CDR2 SVGIG (reference sequence). This chain's CDR3 is CAWSLYGGGLDSPLHF. The CDR3 region has the DNA TGTGCCTGGAGCCTATACGGGGGGGGTTTAGATTCACCCCTCCACTTT.

V usage is TRBV2 and J usage is TRBJ2-7; D perhaps matches TRBD2 (5 bases). Trimming shortened V by 1 base and J by 4 bases, and 14 bases separated the two germline ends. Germline-derived CDR1 and CDR2 are SNHLY and FYNNEI. CDR3 length equals 15 residues. The CDR3 nucleotides read TGTGCCAGCAGTGAAGGGGTACTAGGGCGGTACGAGCAGTACTTC. Amino acid sequence: CASSEGVLGRYEQYF.

The chain employs TRBV5-1 and TRBJ2-2; 11 bases agree with TRBD2. V shed 4 bases, J shed 4 bases, and the junction held 15 bases outside the gene matches. Germline V gene data show CDR1 as SGHRS and CDR2 as YFSETQ. This CDR3 has 19 amino acids. The DNA of the CDR3 is TGCGCCAGCAGCCTGGAATTAGCGGGAGGGATCATTGGCACCGGGGAGCTGTTTTTT. Its translation is CASSLELAGGIIGTGELFF.

This clone was counted once. The J gene is TRBJ1-2, the V gene TRBV29-1; D unclear. Germline CDR1 and CDR2: SQVTM and ANQGSEA. The CDR3 length is 15 residues. V lost 1 base, J lost 0 bases, and 12 bases lay in between. CDR3: CSVEVVQKANYGYTF. The CDR3 nucleotides read TGCAGCGTTGAAGTAGTCCAAAAAGCTAACTATGGCTACACCTTC.

The gene calls are TRBV28 and TRBJ2-5; possibly TRBD1 for D (7 bases). The CDR3 is made up of 14 amino acids. Trimming took off 7 bases at V and 4 bases at J, with 16 bases between the two ends. CDR1 and CDR2 from the germline V gene are MDHEN and SYDVKM. The CDR3 nucleotides are TGTGCCAGCATGGTCTTTCAGGGGGGAGAGACCCAGTACTTC. Its protein product is CASMVFQGGETQYF.

The chain recombines TRBV9 with TRBJ1-5, with D uncertain. V lost 4 bases and J 6 bases, leaving 11 bases between the germline ends. CDR3 length equals 13 residues. Germline CDR1 reads SGDLS; CDR2 reads YYNGEE. This CDR3 is CASSPNQAQPQHF. DNA of the CDR3: TGTGCCAGCAGCCCAAATCAGGCTCAGCCCCAGCATTTT.

V is TRBV27 and J is TRBJ1-2, with 7 bases identical to TRBD1. This CDR3 contains 14 residues. The trim removed 5 bases at V and 3 bases at J, leaving 6 bases unmatched. Germline V CDR1 and CDR2: MNHEY, SMNVEV (reference sequence). The CDR3 coding sequence is TGTGCCAGCAGTCCGCCACAGGGGTACTATGGCTACACCTTC. Translation gives CASSPPQGYYGYTF.

To note about this clone: An end of the junction does not agree with germline; a read error may underlie this. The V and J genes are TRBV7-7 and TRBJ2-3; TRBD1 matches at 8 bases. Germline V gene lookup returns CDR1 SSHAT and CDR2 FNYEAQ (reference sequence). The CDR3 extends over 14 amino acids. The CDR3 region is CASSLGTGKDTQYF. CDR3 coding DNA: TGTGCTAGCAGCTTAGGGACAGGAAAAGATACGCAGTATTTT.

The rearrangement uses TRBV25-1 and TRBJ1-2; weak D call: TRBD1 (6 bases). Trimming shortened V by 0 bases and J by 1 base, and 12 bases separated the two germline ends. Germline CDR1 MGHDK, CDR2 SYGVNS. The CDR3 sequence is 16 residues long. CDR3 loop: CASSEYPLDSNYGYTF. CDR3 nucleotide sequence: TGTGCCAGCAGTGAATATCCCCTGGACAGTAACTATGGCTACACCTTC.

The chain joins TRBV6-2 or TRBV6-3 to TRBJ2-1; 14 nucleotides match TRBD2. The CDR3 runs 14 residues. CDR1 is MNHEY and CDR2 is SVGEGT in the germline V gene. Trimming cost V 5 bases and J 15 bases; bases outside gene matches: 9. The CDR3 DNA is TGTGCCAGCAGTCAGAGGACTAGCGGGAGGACTGGGTTCTTC. It yields the protein CASSQRTSGRTGFF.

The gene calls are TRBV5-1 and TRBJ2-7; TRBD2 aligns across 8 bases. The CDR3 has 15 residues. The germline V gene has CDR1 SGHRS and CDR2 YFSETQ. V lost 0 bases to trimming and J lost 0 bases; unmatched junction nucleotides: 2. The CDR3 reads CASSLVTSASYEQYF. CDR3 bases: TGCGCCAGCAGCTTGGTGACTAGCGCCTCCTACGAGCAGTACTTC.

The chain employs TRBV11-2 and TRBJ1-1, with TRBD1 as a possible D gene (6 bases). The germline CDR1 and CDR2 sequences are SGHAT and FQNNGV. V was pared by 4 bases and J by 1 base, with 10 bases between. This CDR3 region has 14 residues. In DNA form, the CDR3 reads TGTGCCAGCAGCTGGGGGCTAGGGAACACTGAAGCTTTCTTT. Its protein product is CASSWGLGNTEAFF.

V usage is TRBV18 and J usage is TRBJ2-1, with TRBD1 identical over 8 bases. The CDR3 is 15 residues long. V lost 4 bases and J lost 5; bases outside the gene matches: 7. CDR1 and CDR2 from the germline V gene are KGHSH and LQKENI. The CDR3 DNA reads TGTGCCAGCTCACGTGTGACAGGGGTTGACAATGAGCAGTTCTTC. This translates into CASSRVTGVDNEQFF.

The chain uses TRBV11-2 and TRBJ2-3; possible D gene TRBD2, 5 bases. The CDR3 loop spans 13 amino acids. Germline V gene lookup returns CDR1 SGHAT and CDR2 FQNNGV. Between the trimmed V and J ends, which lost 6 bases and 1 base, there was a span of 8 bases. The CDR3 sequence is CASSTRRTDTQYF. DNA for the CDR3: TGTGCCAGCAGTACTAGACGCACAGATACGCAGTATTTT. Full variable domain (remainder filled in from reference TRBV11-2 and TRBJ2-3): EAGVAQSPRYKIIEKRQSVAFWCNPISGHATLYWYQQILGQGPKLLIQFQNNGVVDDSQLPKDRFSAERLKGVDSTLKIQPAKLEDSAVYLCASSTRRTDTQYFGPGTRLTVL.

The rearrangement joins TRBV7-2 to TRBJ1-2; 7 positions agree with TRBD1. This CDR3 comprises 15 residues. V lost 2 bases, J lost 2 bases, and 5 bases stayed unmatched. CDR1 is SGHTA, CDR2 FQGNSA, per germline. CDR3 DNA sequence: TGTGCCAGCAGCTTATATCAGGGGGGAAACTATGGCTACACCTTC. Its translation: CASSLYQGGNYGYTF. Variable domain in full (rest from reference TRBV7-2 and TRBJ1-2): GAGVSQSPSNKVTEKGKDVELRCDPISGHTALYWYRQSLGQGLEFLIYFQGNSAPDKSGLPSDRFSAERTGGSVSTLTIQRTQQEDSAVYLCASSLYQGGNYGYTFGSGTRLTVV.